This T cell receptor (beta chain) stems from a study of blood T cell repertoires in COVID-19. The overall study: Acute and convalescent COVID-19 specimens originated in the United States, Italy and Spain. PBMCs, B-cell-depleted T cells, or T cells provided the cDNA or gDNA that made up the material.

It was during active infection that Seattle patients were enrolled and then longitudinally followed. Per the authors' pipeline: Reference gene primer amplification gave nucleated cell count estimates. Some clones are missing from TCRdb's copy, which holds only in-frame ones; the method was immunoSEQ multiplex PCR. That table is the source of V, J and clone size, and D and trimming were worked out from the DNA. The sample contains over 150,000 clones, around 87% of which appear only once. Germline CDR1 and CDR2: SEHNR and FQNEAQ (reference sequence). The CDR3 contains 16 residues. V dropped 10 bases and J dropped 4; count of bases not matched to a gene: 19.

The genes are TRBV7-9 and TRBJ2-7; 7 bases fit TRBD1. Input material: peripheral blood. This receptor was taken from a woman aged 80 or over with COVID-19, enrolled during active disease. DNA of the CDR3: TGTGCCACGCCCCGGGACAGCCTTCCAGGGACGTACGAGCAGTACTTC. Translated, it gives CATPRDSLPGTYEQYF.